The 21 T cell receptor beta chains reported below all come from one sample, sequenced in a study of naive and memory T cell subsets. The library had UMIs added by 3' ligation of an oligonucleotide to TCR cDNA. Amplification of ligated cDNA took four PCR rounds with SP2 and nested alpha and beta constant primers. TCRdb reprocessed the 5' RACE reads via MiXCR and lists one record per CDR3 protein. The sample has 30,000 or so distinct CDR3 sequences; roughly 17% are singletons. Every receptor here comes from a female donor in good health.

This chain connects TRBV11-3 to TRBJ2-1, with 8 nucleotides matching TRBD2. This CDR3 is built from 14 residues. The V gene end was trimmed by 3 bases and the J gene end by 10 bases; junction bases not matched to a gene: 8. Germline CDR1 reads SGHNT; CDR2 reads YENEEA. The CDR3 region is CASSFTSGNTEQFF. CDR3 bases: TGTGCCAGCAGCTTTACTAGCGGAAACACAGAGCAGTTCTTC. The whole variable domain, filled in from reference TRBV11-3 and TRBJ2-1, reads EAGVVQSPRYKIIEKKQPVAFWCNPISGHNTLYWYLQNLGQGPELLIRYENEEAVDDSQLPKDRFSAERLKGVDSTLKIQPAELGDSAVYLCASSFTSGNTEQFFGPGTRLTVL.

This clonotype was found many times. V and J are TRBV29-1 and TRBJ2-7; D perhaps matches TRBD2 (5 bases). The CDR3 is 14 residues long. V gave up 4 bases and J gave up 2 bases, with 15 bases separating them. Germline V gene data show CDR1 as SQVTM and CDR2 as ANQGSEA. CDR3 in DNA: TGCAGCGTTGTAAGCAGTGAGGGAACCTACGAGCAGTACTTC. Its protein is CSVVSSEGTYEQYF.

This clonotype was counted between two and nine times. This chain links TRBV9 with TRBJ1-1; TRBD1 agrees at 10 bases. Germline V CDR1 and CDR2: SGDLS, YYNGEE. After removal of 5 bases from V and 4 bases from J, the junction contained 14 bases not matched to a gene. The CDR3 is 17 amino acids. The CDR3 sequence: CASSRLTGGAGVTEAFF. In DNA form, the CDR3 reads TGTGCCAGCAGTCGACTGACAGGGGGCGCAGGGGTCACTGAAGCTTTCTTT.

This clonotype was picked up a small number of times. The chain employs TRBV20-1 and TRBJ2-3; maybe TRBD1 (5 bases). The CDR3 totals 15 residues. Germline CDR1 is DFQATT and CDR2 is SNEGSKA (reference sequence). V was clipped by 2 bases and J by 2 bases, with 14 bases between them. In DNA, the CDR3 is TGCAGTGCTAGATTGCCCAGGGTATCCACAGATACGCAGTATTTT. This translates into CSARLPRVSTDTQYF.

V and J are TRBV2 and TRBJ2-7; D ambiguous. CDR1 and CDR2 (germline): SNHLY, FYNNEI. CDR3 length: 13 amino acids. Deletions cut 7 bases from V and 1 base from J, with 11 bases between. This CDR3 is CASTKAESYEQYF. The CDR3 region has the DNA TGTGCCAGCACCAAAGCAGAGTCCTACGAGCAGTACTTC.

This rearrangement joins TRBV5-5 to TRBJ2-3; no firm D call. Between the trimmed V and J ends, which lost 4 bases and 3 bases, there was a span of 6 bases. This CDR3 is 12 amino acids long. The germline gives CDR1 SGHKS, CDR2 YYEKEE (reference sequence). Here the CDR3 DNA reads TGTGCCAGCAGCCCCCGGACAGATACGCAGTATTTT. Translated, it gives CASSPRTDTQYF.

This clonotype was counted ten times or more. The rearrangement links TRBV10-2 to TRBJ1-1; possibly TRBD1 for D (5 bases). The CDR3 extends over 13 amino acids. The V gene's germline CDR1 is WSHSY and CDR2 SAAADI. V shed 9 bases and J shed 1 base, with 12 bases lying between them. The CDR3 region is CASRMGTNTEAFF. The CDR3 DNA reads as TGCGCCAGTAGAATGGGGACGAACACTGAAGCTTTCTTT.

This clonotype was picked up many times. Written as DNA, the CDR3 is TGCAGCACCGGGACAGACTACGAGCAGTACTTC. Translating it yields CSTGTDYEQYF. The genes are TRBV29-1 and TRBJ2-7, with 7 bases aligning to TRBD1. Germline assignment: CDR1 SQVTM and CDR2 ANQGSEA. The CDR3 is 11 amino acids. Trimming took 8 bases from V and 3 from J; bases not matched to a gene: 4.

The chain is built from TRBV7-2 and TRBJ1-4; TRBD1 might be the D (6 bases). The germline V gene has CDR1 SGHTA and CDR2 FQGNSA. Deletions cut 2 bases from V and 5 bases from J, with 12 bases between. This CDR3 comprises 15 residues. This chain's CDR3 is CASSLSGTQNEKLFF. The CDR3, as DNA: TGTGCCAGCAGCTTATCCGGGACACAGAATGAAAAACTGTTTTTT.

The V call is TRBV19, the J call TRBJ1-1; maybe TRBD1 (5 bases). With 3 bases removed from V and 2 bases from J, the gap between germline ends came to 13 bases. The CDR3 is 15 residues long. From germline, CDR1 is LNHDA and CDR2 SQIVND (reference sequence). The CDR3 DNA reads TGTGCCAGTAGTATTTCAACGGGGGGAAACACTGAAGCTTTCTTT. It specifies CASSISTGGNTEAFF.

This clonotype showed up many times. V gene TRBV5-1 combines with J gene TRBJ1-1; 7 positions agree with TRBD1. The CDR3 is 15 amino acids. Trimming removed 6 bases from V and 0 bases from J; junction bases left unmatched: 8. Germline CDR1 reads SGHRS; CDR2 reads YFSETQ. The CDR3 coding sequence is TGCGCCAGCAAAAGAGAGGGGGCCTTGAACACTGAAGCTTTCTTT. It codes for CASKREGALNTEAFF.

The chain combines TRBV20-1 with TRBJ1-3, with TRBD1 matching 9 bases. Germline trimming cut 0 bases from V and 0 bases from J; bases unmatched to any gene: 0. Germline V gene lookup returns CDR1 DFQATT and CDR2 SNEGSKA (reference sequence). The CDR3 length is 15 residues. As DNA, the CDR3 is TGCAGTGCTAGAGAGGGACAGGGCTCTGGAAACACCATATATTTT. Translated: CSAREGQGSGNTIYF.

As DNA, the CDR3 is TGTGCCAGCAGCTCCCATAGGCAGGCGGAGCGTTCACGCGGCTACACCTTC. Translating it yields CASSSHRQAERSRGYTF. The J gene is TRBJ1-2, the V gene TRBV11-2; D gene uncertain. CDR1 is SGHAT, CDR2 FQNNGV, per germline. The CDR3 spans 17 residues. V was clipped by 4 bases and J by 8 bases, with 26 bases between them.

The chain uses TRBV7-8 and TRBJ2-2; maybe TRBD1 (6 bases). Per the germline V gene, CDR1 is SGHVS and CDR2 is FQNEAQ. CDR3 length equals 17 residues. The V end was cut by 5 bases, the J end by 4 bases, with 20 bases between. The CDR3 nucleotides are TGTGCCAGCAGCCATACGTCCCAGGGGAAGGGCACCGGGGAGCTGTTTTTT. Its translation: CASSHTSQGKGTGELFF.

By its share, this clonotype is medium-sized. CDR3 nucleotides: TGCAGCTACTTCCGGGACACCCAAGAGACCCAGTACTTC. Translated, it gives CSYFRDTQETQYF. The genes are TRBV29-1 and TRBJ2-5; a possible D gene is TRBD1 (6 bases). The V gene lost 8 bases and the J gene lost 1 base, with 14 bases spanning the gap. The CDR3 is 13 amino acids. The germline gives CDR1 SQVTM, CDR2 ANQGSEA.

The chain links TRBV5-1 to TRBJ1-5; 7 bases fit TRBD1. Germline assignment: CDR1 SGHRS and CDR2 YFSETQ. The CDR3 runs to 15 residues. V shed 4 bases, J shed 3 bases, and the junction held 7 bases outside the gene matches. The CDR3 DNA reads as TGCGCCAGCAGCATGGGACAGCTACCCAATCAGCCCCAGCATTTT. It translates to CASSMGQLPNQPQHF. The full variable domain, its missing parts supplied by reference TRBV5-1 and TRBJ1-5, is KAGVTQTPRYLIKTRGQQVTLSCSPISGHRSVSWYQQTPGQGLQFLFEYFSETQRNKGNFPGRFSGRQFSNSRSEMNVSTLELGDSALYLCASSMGQLPNQPQHFGDGTRLSIL.

V is TRBV2 and J is TRBJ2-1, with D perhaps TRBD2 (6 bases). V gave up 6 bases and J gave up 5 bases, with 14 bases separating them. CDR1 SNHLY and CDR2 FYNNEI come from the germline V gene. This CDR3 comprises 14 residues. CDR3 region: CASRAGLGNNEQFF. The CDR3 nucleotides read TGTGCCAGCAGGGCGGGACTGGGTAACAATGAGCAGTTCTTC. Together with reference TRBV2 and TRBJ2-1, the CDR3 gives the full variable domain: EPEVTQTPSHQVTQMGQEVILRCVPISNHLYFYWYRQILGQKVEFLVSFYNNEISEKSEIFDDQFSVERPDGSNFTLKIRSTKLEDSAMYFCASRAGLGNNEQFFGPGTRLTVL.

This clonotype was detected many times. The chain carries TRBV29-1 and TRBJ2-1; D is unclear. Germline assignment: CDR1 SQVTM and CDR2 ANQGSEA. The V gene lost 6 bases and the J gene lost 16 bases, with 22 bases spanning the gap. CDR3 size: 12 residues. In DNA, the CDR3 is TGCAGCGTCGACTTGACCCAAAATGAGCGTTTCTTC. As protein: CSVDLTQNERFF.

This clonotype occurred many times. V is TRBV12-3 or TRBV12-4 and J is TRBJ1-2; D is unclear. Trimming stripped 3 bases from V and 8 bases from J, with 10 bases between. The CDR3 extends over 12 amino acids. The CDR3 DNA reads TGTGCCAGCAGTTTCTCACCCGCCGGCTACACCTTC. Translating it yields CASSFSPAGYTF.

The gene calls are TRBV7-3 and TRBJ2-2; D gene unclear. The ends were cut back, 0 bases at V and 8 bases at J, with 7 bases in the middle. CDR3 length: 13 residues. Germline V CDR1 and CDR2: SGHTA, FQGTGA. This CDR3 is CASSLTLRGELFF. The CDR3 bases are TGTGCCAGCAGCTTAACGTTGCGGGGGGAGCTGTTTTTT.

A few counts support this clonotype. The chain employs TRBV15 and TRBJ1-1, with D tentatively TRBD1 (5 bases). V was shortened by 2 bases and J by 1 base, with 17 bases between the two germline ends. The V gene's germline CDR1 is LNHNV and CDR2 YYDKDF (reference sequence). The CDR3 covers 17 residues. This CDR3 is CATSRLVGAAGNTEAFF. CDR3 sequence (DNA): TGTGCCACCAGCAGACTCGTCGGGGCGGCTGGGAACACTGAAGCTTTCTTT.